This TCR beta chain was identified in a study of a mutant IDH1 vaccine in newly diagnosed glioma. Turning to the study itself: Vaccination was launched 4-6 weeks after radiotherapy alone, or with temozolomide cycles.

Repertoires were generated with immunoSEQ multiplex PCR, while TCRdb's copy carries only in-frame clones and drops some. The sample contains some 60,000 clones, approximately 84% of which appear only once. Documented time point: week 11, during vaccination. Doses of 300 ug of mutant IDH1 20-mer peptide were given with topical imiquimod. Turning to this clone: Its antigen is as yet unknown.

The source material was PBMCs, sampled from a glioma patient whose treatment included an IDH1 peptide vaccine. The TCR originated in a man aged 25-45 years with glioma.

The CDR3 DNA follows: TGCGCCAGCAGCTTAGAAGGACGGAGATCCTACGAGCAGTACTTC. Its translation is CASSLEGRRSYEQYF. The chain uses TRBV5-1 and TRBJ2-7; unclear D gene. In germline, CDR1 is SGHRS, CDR2 YFSETQ. The CDR3 covers 15 residues. V lost 2 bases and J lost 1, with 13 bases in between.